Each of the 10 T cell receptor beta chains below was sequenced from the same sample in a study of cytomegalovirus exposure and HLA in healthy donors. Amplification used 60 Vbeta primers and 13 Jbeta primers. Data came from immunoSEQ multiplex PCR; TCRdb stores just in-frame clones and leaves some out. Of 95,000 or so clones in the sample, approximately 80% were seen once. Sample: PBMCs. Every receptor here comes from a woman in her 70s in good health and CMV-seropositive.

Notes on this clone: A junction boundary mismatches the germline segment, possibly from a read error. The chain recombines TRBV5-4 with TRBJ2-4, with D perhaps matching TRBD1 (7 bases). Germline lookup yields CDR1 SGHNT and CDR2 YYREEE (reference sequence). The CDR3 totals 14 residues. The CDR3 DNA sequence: TGCGCCAGCAGCCCGAACAGGGGAGGAAACATTCAGTACTTC. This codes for CASSPNRGGNIQYF.

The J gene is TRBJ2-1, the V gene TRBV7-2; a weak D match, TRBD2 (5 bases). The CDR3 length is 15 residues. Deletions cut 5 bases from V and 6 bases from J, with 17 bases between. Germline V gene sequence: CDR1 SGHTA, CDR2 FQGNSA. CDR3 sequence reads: CASSATDWAVNEQFF. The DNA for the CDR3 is TGTGCCAGCAGCGCAACGGACTGGGCGGTCAATGAGCAGTTCTTC. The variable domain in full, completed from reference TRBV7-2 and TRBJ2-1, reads GAGVSQSPSNKVTEKGKDVELRCDPISGHTALYWYRQSLGQGLEFLIYFQGNSAPDKSGLPSDRFSAERTGGSVSTLTIQRTQQEDSAVYLCASSATDWAVNEQFFGPGTRLTVL.

The CDR3 sequence is CASSLGGRNYNEQFF. CDR3 sequence (DNA): TGTGCCAGCAGCTTGGGGGGGAGGAACTACAATGAGCAGTTCTTC. The genes are TRBV5-4 and TRBJ2-1; maybe TRBD2 (6 bases). V dropped 0 bases and J dropped 3 bases, with 10 bases sitting between them. The CDR3 sequence is 15 residues long. CDR1 is SGHNT, CDR2 YYREEE, per germline (reference sequence).

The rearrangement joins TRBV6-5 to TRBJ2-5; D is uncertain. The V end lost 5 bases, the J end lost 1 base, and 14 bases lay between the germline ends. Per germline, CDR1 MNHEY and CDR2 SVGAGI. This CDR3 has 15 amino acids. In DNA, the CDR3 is TGTGCCAGCAGTCCTTTCTCGGAGTCCCAAGAGACCCAGTACTTC. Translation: CASSPFSESQETQYF.

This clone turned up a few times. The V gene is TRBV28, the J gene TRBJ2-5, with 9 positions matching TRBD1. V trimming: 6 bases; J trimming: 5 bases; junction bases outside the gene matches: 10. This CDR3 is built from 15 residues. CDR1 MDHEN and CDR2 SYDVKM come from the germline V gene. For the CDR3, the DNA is TGTGCCAGCAGCTCAAGGGACAGGGTCCCTGAGACCCAGTACTTC. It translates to CASSSRDRVPETQYF.

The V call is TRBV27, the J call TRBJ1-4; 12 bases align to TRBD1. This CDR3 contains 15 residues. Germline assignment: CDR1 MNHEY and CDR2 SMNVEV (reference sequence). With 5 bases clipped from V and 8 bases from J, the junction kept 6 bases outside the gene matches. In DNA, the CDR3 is TGTGCCAGCAGTGGCGGGACAGGGGGCGGCGAAAAACTGTTTTTT. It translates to CASSGGTGGGEKLFF.

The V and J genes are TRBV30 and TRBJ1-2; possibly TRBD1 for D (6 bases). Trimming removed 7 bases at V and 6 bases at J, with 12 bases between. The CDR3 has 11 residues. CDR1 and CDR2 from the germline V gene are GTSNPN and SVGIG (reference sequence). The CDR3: CASGRGDGYTF. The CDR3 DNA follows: TGTGCCTCTGGGAGGGGGGATGGCTACACCTTC.

The CDR3 coding sequence is TGTGCCAGCAGCTCGGGTCTTGGGAATCAGCCCCAGCATTTT. Translation gives CASSSGLGNQPQHF. The V gene is TRBV7-2, the J gene TRBJ1-5, with D uncertain. In germline, CDR1 is SGHTA, CDR2 FQGNSA. V shed 4 bases and J shed 4 bases, with 11 bases lying between them. The CDR3 consists of 14 residues.

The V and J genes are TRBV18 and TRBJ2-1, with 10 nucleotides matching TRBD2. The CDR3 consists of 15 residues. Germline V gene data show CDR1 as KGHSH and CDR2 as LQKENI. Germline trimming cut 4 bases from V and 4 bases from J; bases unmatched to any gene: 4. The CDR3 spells CASSRLAGRYNEQFF. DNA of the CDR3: TGTGCCAGCTCACGACTAGCGGGCCGATACAATGAGCAGTTCTTC.

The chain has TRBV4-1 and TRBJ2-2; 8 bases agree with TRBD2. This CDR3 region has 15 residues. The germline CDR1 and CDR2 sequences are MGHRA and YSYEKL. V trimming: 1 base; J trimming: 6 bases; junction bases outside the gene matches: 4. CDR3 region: CASSQVGAGAGELFF. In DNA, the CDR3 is TGCGCCAGCAGCCAAGTTGGAGCGGGAGCCGGGGAGCTGTTTTTT.